One sample yielded the 28 T cell receptor beta chains listed below, sequenced in a study of blood T cell repertoires in COVID-19. The table came from immunoSEQ multiplex PCR; TCRdb's copy has only in-frame clones and leaves some out. In the table there are around 110,000 clones, 84% of which are singletons. Sequencing was done on a sample of peripheral blood. The receptors originated from a human donor in a cohort sampled during active COVID-19.

The chain couples TRBV19 to TRBJ2-3; D gene uncertain. Germline CDR1 and CDR2: LNHDA and SQIVND (reference sequence). With 5 bases removed from V and 4 bases from J, the gap between germline ends came to 10 bases. CDR3 length equals 13 residues. The CDR3 here is CASSSSRSDTQYF. CDR3 in DNA: TGTGCCAGTAGTTCATCACGGTCAGATACGCAGTATTTT.

This clone showed up just once. The V and J genes are TRBV7-2 and TRBJ2-5; perhaps TRBD2 as D (7 bases). CDR3 length: 16 residues. CDR1 is SGHTA and CDR2 is FQGNSA in the germline V gene. The ends were cut back, 5 bases at V and 5 bases at J, with 21 bases in the middle. Here the CDR3 DNA reads TGTGCCAGCAGCCAGCCCTCGGGGGGCTCCGGTGAGACCCAGTACTTC. Its protein is CASSQPSGGSGETQYF.

V and J are TRBV11-1 and TRBJ2-6; TRBD1 might be the D (5 bases). Trimming shortened V by 3 bases and J by 1 base, and 7 bases separated the two germline ends. This CDR3 comprises 15 residues. Germline CDR1 SGHAT, CDR2 FQDESV (reference sequence). The CDR3 DNA is TGTGCCAGCAGCTTTAGGGGATCTGGGGCCAACGTCCTGACTTTC. Its translation: CASSFRGSGANVLTF.

This clone was counted between two and nine times. CDR3 DNA: TGTGCCAGCAGTTTACCCCCTGGGGGGAATGAGCAGTTCTTC. Translating it yields CASSLPPGGNEQFF. The rearrangement joins TRBV28 to TRBJ2-1; a possible D gene is TRBD2 (6 bases). Germline V gene sequence: CDR1 MDHEN, CDR2 SYDVKM. CDR3 length equals 14 residues. Between the trimmed V and J ends, which lost 2 bases and 7 bases, there was a span of 12 bases. Full variable domain (rest looked up from reference TRBV28 and TRBJ2-1): DVKVTQSSRYLVKRTGEKVFLECVQDMDHENMFWYRQDPGLGLRLIYFSYDVKMKEKGDIPEGYSVSREKKERFSLILESASTNQTSMYLCASSLPPGGNEQFFGPGTRLTVL.

The V gene is TRBV7-9, the J gene TRBJ2-7; 12 positions match TRBD2. The germline CDR1 and CDR2 sequences are SEHNR and FQNEAQ (reference sequence). After removal of 1 base from V and 9 bases from J, the junction contained 4 bases not matched to a gene. The CDR3 consists of 14 residues. CDR3 region: CASSLELAGGVQYF. In nucleotides, the CDR3 is TGTGCCAGCAGCTTAGAACTAGCGGGAGGAGTGCAGTACTTC.

This clone has only one observation. The rearrangement links TRBV7-6 to TRBJ1-5, with no clear D. Germline V CDR1 and CDR2: SGHVS, FNYEAQ. This CDR3 comprises 14 residues. The germline V and J ends were trimmed by 0 bases and 4 bases, with 7 bases remaining between them. For the CDR3, the DNA is TGTGCCAGCAGCTTAGCGGGAGGGAATCAGCCCCAGCATTTT. It is translated as CASSLAGGNQPQHF.

This chain connects TRBV29-1 to TRBJ1-1, with D possibly matching TRBD1 (5 bases). CDR1 SQVTM and CDR2 ANQGSEA come from the germline V gene. The V gene lost 0 bases and the J gene lost 5 bases, with 13 bases spanning the gap. The CDR3 spans 14 residues. Here the CDR3 DNA reads TGCAGCGTTGAAGAGGGAGGAGCAGGGACTGAAGCTTTCTTT. This codes for CSVEEGGAGTEAFF. Full variable domain (rest looked up from reference TRBV29-1 and TRBJ1-1): SAVISQKPSRDICQRGTSLTIQCQVDSQVTMMFWYRQQPGQSLTLIATANQGSEATYESGFVIDKFPISRPNLTFSTLTVSNMSPEDSSIYLCSVEEGGAGTEAFFGQGTRLTVV.

This clone has a handful of counts. The V and J genes are TRBV5-1 and TRBJ2-7; tentative D call: TRBD2 (5 bases). The CDR3 is made up of 16 amino acids. The V end was cut by 1 base, the J end by 0 bases, with 14 bases between. Germline V gene sequence: CDR1 SGHRS, CDR2 YFSETQ. The CDR3 is CASSLKWGESSYEQYF. In nucleotides, the CDR3 is TGCGCCAGCAGCTTGAAGTGGGGAGAGAGCTCCTACGAGCAGTACTTC.

The chain uses TRBV7-3 and TRBJ2-1, with D maybe TRBD2 (6 bases). Germline V gene sequence: CDR1 SGHTA, CDR2 FQGTGA. V was trimmed by 1 base and J by 3 bases, leaving 13 bases between them. The CDR3 is 16 amino acids. The chain's CDR3 is CASSLMGGENYNEQFF. The CDR3 DNA follows: TGTGCCAGCAGCTTAATGGGGGGAGAGAACTACAATGAGCAGTTCTTC. Looking up the rest from reference TRBV7-3 and TRBJ2-1 gives the full variable domain: GAGVSQTPSNKVTEKGKYVELRCDPISGHTALYWYRQSLGQGPEFLIYFQGTGAADDSGLPNDRFFAVRPEGSVSTLKIQRTERGDSAVYLCASSLMGGENYNEQFFGPGTRLTVL.

The chain has TRBV9 and TRBJ2-3, with 14 bases lining up with TRBD2. Germline V gene sequence: CDR1 SGDLS, CDR2 YYNGEE. The CDR3 covers 18 residues. The ends lost 2 bases at V and 6 bases at J; junction bases unmatched: 11. The CDR3 region has the DNA TGTGCCAGCAGCGTCGGAGGACTAGCGGGAGGACTCCGGGATACGCAGTATTTT. This sequence encodes CASSVGGLAGGLRDTQYF.

The V call is TRBV4-3, the J call TRBJ2-3, with D tentatively TRBD2 (6 bases). Germline CDR1 reads LGHNA; CDR2 reads YSLEER. The CDR3 consists of 16 residues. V dropped 0 bases and J dropped 0 bases, with 10 bases sitting between them. This CDR3 reads CASSQEPAGSTDTQYF. The CDR3 nucleotides are TGCGCCAGCAGCCAAGAACCCGCGGGGAGCACAGATACGCAGTATTTT.

The CDR3 sequence is CATSDAGLAGRGFYNEQFF. In DNA, the CDR3 is TGTGCCACCAGTGATGCGGGACTAGCGGGGAGGGGTTTCTACAATGAGCAGTTCTTC. The chain joins TRBV24-1 to TRBJ2-1; the match to TRBD2 covers 13 bases. The CDR3 consists of 19 residues. Trimming removed 3 bases from V and 3 bases from J; junction bases left unmatched: 10. Looked up from germline, CDR1 is KGHDR and CDR2 is SFDVKD.

The chain recombines TRBV30 with TRBJ2-7; 12 bases are a match to TRBD2. The CDR3 extends over 19 amino acids. Germline V CDR1 and CDR2: GTSNPN, SVGIG (reference sequence). J gave up 5 bases and V 0 bases, and 17 bases lay outside the gene matches. DNA of the CDR3: TGTGCCTGGAGTGTACCCCTCCGGGCTAGCGGGAGGGCCGGAGACGAGCAGTACTTC. Residues: CAWSVPLRASGRAGDEQYF.

This clone has only one observation. The chain carries TRBV7-3 and TRBJ1-1; maybe TRBD1 (6 bases). Germline CDR1 and CDR2: SGHTA and FQGTGA. The CDR3 consists of 14 residues. With 6 bases removed from V and 0 bases from J, the gap between germline ends came to 11 bases. The CDR3 DNA reads as TGTGCCAGCAGAGCGGGACACCTGAACACTGAAGCTTTCTTT. This sequence encodes CASRAGHLNTEAFF.

The rearrangement joins TRBV29-1 to TRBJ2-3; the D is unclear. Trimming left V 3 bases short and J 2 bases short, with 9 bases between. This CDR3 has 13 amino acids. Germline values: CDR1 SQVTM, CDR2 ANQGSEA. The CDR3 DNA reads as TGCAGCGTTGATTGGCGGCACACAGATACGCAGTATTTT. Residues: CSVDWRHTDTQYF.

V gene TRBV10-3 combines with J gene TRBJ1-1; the D gene is possibly TRBD1 (6 bases). V dropped 10 bases and J dropped 0 bases, with 12 bases sitting between them. CDR1 is ENHRY and CDR2 is SYGVKD in the germline V gene. There are 13 residues in the CDR3. CDR3 DNA sequence: TGTGCCACAACAGGGTTGGTGAACACTGAAGCTTTCTTT. Its protein is CATTGLVNTEAFF.

The CDR3 DNA reads TGTGCCAGCAGGAACTTACAGGGGAATGAGCAGTTCTTC. This sequence encodes CASRNLQGNEQFF. The chain couples TRBV6-6 to TRBJ2-1, with TRBD1 identical over 7 bases. The CDR3 runs to 13 residues. V trimming: 6 bases; J trimming: 7 bases; junction bases outside the gene matches: 6. CDR1 and CDR2 from the germline V gene are MNHNY and SVGAGI (reference sequence).

The chain links TRBV28 to TRBJ2-2; D is unclear. Germline V gene sequence: CDR1 MDHEN, CDR2 SYDVKM. The CDR3 is 14 residues long. V was clipped by 2 bases and J by 5 bases, with 9 bases between them. CDR3 coding DNA: TGTGCCAGCAGTTTAGTAGTACGGACCGGGGAGCTGTTTTTT. Its protein is CASSLVVRTGELFF.

This chain joins TRBV29-1 and TRBJ1-5, with TRBD1 matching 7 bases. Unmatched junction bases numbered 6, after V lost 7 bases and J lost 3 bases. The CDR3 length is 13 residues. Germline values: CDR1 SQVTM, CDR2 ANQGSEA. CDR3 residues: CSARGGLNQPQHF. Here the CDR3 DNA reads TGCAGCGCCCGAGGGGGCCTCAATCAGCCCCAGCATTTT.

The count of this clone is one. The V gene is TRBV27, the J gene TRBJ1-2; TRBD1 matches 9 bases. This CDR3 is 14 amino acids long. V lost 8 bases to trimming and J lost 3 bases; unmatched junction nucleotides: 7. Germline-derived CDR1 and CDR2 are MNHEY and SMNVEV (reference sequence). In DNA form, the CDR3 reads TGTGCCAGCGGAATGGGACAGGGATACTATGGCTACACCTTC. It encodes CASGMGQGYYGYTF.

The chain recombines TRBV6-2 or TRBV6-3 with TRBJ2-7; D is uncertain. Trimming pared 6 bases from V and 5 bases from J, leaving 14 bases between. The CDR3 extends over 13 amino acids. Germline lookup yields CDR1 MNHEY and CDR2 SVGEGT. Written as DNA, the CDR3 is TGTGCCAGCAGCACTGGGCATTACGACGAGCAGTACTTC. The encoded protein is CASSTGHYDEQYF.

The CDR3 bases are TGTGCCAGCAGCAAAGTTCGGACAGGCTCCTACGAGCAGTACTTC. Its translation is CASSKVRTGSYEQYF. This chain joins TRBV21-1 and TRBJ2-7; the table's D call of TRBD1 was not tested on the DNA. TRBV21-1 constitutes a pseudogene. This CDR3 spans 15 amino acids.

V and J are TRBV24-1 and TRBJ1-2; tentatively, D is TRBD1 (5 bases). Germline CDR1 KGHDR, CDR2 SFDVKD. V lost 0 bases to trimming and J lost 7 bases, with 8 bases between them. The CDR3 runs to 13 residues. The CDR3 loop is CATSDLQGVGYTF. CDR3 coding DNA: TGTGCCACCAGTGATTTGCAAGGGGTTGGCTACACCTTC.

The J gene is TRBJ2-5, the V gene TRBV3-1 (or the pseudogene TRBV3-2), with 7 nucleotides matching TRBD1. Trimming took 5 bases from V and 11 from J; bases not matched to a gene: 14. The germline V gene has CDR1 LGHDT and CDR2 YNNKEL (reference sequence). This CDR3 region has 14 residues. The CDR3 nucleotides read TGTGCCAGCAGCGATTCTGGCAGGGGGTTCGGGCAGTACTTC. Its translation: CASSDSGRGFGQYF.

The chain joins TRBV3-1 (or the pseudogene TRBV3-2) to TRBJ2-6; no clear D gene. The germline V gene encodes CDR1 LGHDT and CDR2 YNNKEL (reference sequence). This CDR3 spans 15 amino acids. Trimming removed 1 base from V and 3 bases from J, with 7 bases in between. In nucleotides, the CDR3 is TGTGCCAGCAGCCAAGGTTGGAGTGGGGCCAACGTCCTGACTTTC. It codes for CASSQGWSGANVLTF.

The rearrangement uses TRBV3-1 (or the pseudogene TRBV3-2) and TRBJ1-1; a possible D gene is TRBD1 (5 bases). This CDR3 spans 17 amino acids. CDR1 and CDR2 from the germline V gene are LGHDT and YNNKEL (reference sequence). V was cut by 1 base and J by 0 bases, with 15 bases left in between. This CDR3 reads CASSQVAGWVVNTEAFF. The CDR3 DNA reads TGTGCCAGCAGCCAAGTTGCAGGGTGGGTGGTGAACACTGAAGCTTTCTTT.

The gene calls are TRBV27 and TRBJ1-1; D possibly corresponds to TRBD1 (5 bases). The CDR3 covers 13 residues. The V gene lost 3 bases and the J gene lost 5 bases, with 10 bases spanning the gap. Germline V gives CDR1 MNHEY, CDR2 SMNVEV (reference sequence). This chain's CDR3 is CASSLTERTEAFF. DNA for the CDR3: TGTGCCAGCAGTTTGACAGAAAGGACTGAAGCTTTCTTT.

This clone was counted once. The chain combines TRBV28 with TRBJ1-5; tentatively, D is TRBD1 (6 bases). With 6 bases removed from V and 4 bases from J, the gap between germline ends came to 16 bases. The V gene's germline CDR1 is MDHEN and CDR2 SYDVKM. CDR3 length: 15 amino acids. The chain's CDR3 is CASSPPGQGNQPQHF. In DNA form, the CDR3 reads TGTGCCAGCAGCCCGCCCGGGCAGGGGAATCAGCCCCAGCATTTT.